This section outlines one T cell receptor beta chain sequence together with its context. Its antigen is as yet unknown. It was with 60 Vbeta and 13 Jbeta primers that the PCR ran. Clones were read by immunoSEQ multiplex PCR, and TCRdb kept only the in-frame ones, dropping some. The table lists 150,000 to 180,000 clones, roughly 72% of them singletons. V lost 5 bases, J lost 3 bases, and 3 bases stayed unmatched. Germline V gives CDR1 MNHEY, CDR2 SVGAGI. This CDR3 contains 14 residues. These data originate in a study of cytomegalovirus exposure and HLA in healthy donors. Study in general: The study's early data release held roughly 90 million unique TCRs from HLA-typed donors. General study points: For TCR beta chains, V- and J-gene trimming was later linked to a missense DCLRE1C variant. About 87% or about 30% of the time was how often most TCR beta V segments were productive, according to an earlier analysis. A reported reduction in N-insertions relative to the approximately 690-donor mean was seen in an Asian-associated ancestry cluster in a later analysis.

The sample was PBMCs. The chain carries TRBV6-5 and TRBJ2-2; 7 nucleotides line up with TRBD1. This TCR derives from a man between 25 and 39 years old in good health and CMV-seronegative. In DNA form, the CDR3 reads TGTGCCAGCAGTACGGGACAGCACACCGGGGAGCTGTTTTTT. It yields the protein CASSTGQHTGELFF.